The T cell receptor (beta chain) under discussion was sequenced for a study of T cells after yellow fever vaccination. Trimming removed 0 bases from V and 1 base from J, with 7 bases in between. The CDR3 consists of 14 residues. Germline values: CDR1 SGHNT, CDR2 YYREEE (reference sequence). TCRdb called the 5' RACE reads again in MiXCR, with one record for every CDR3 protein. The sample shows 300,000 to 400,000 distinct CDR3 sequences, around an eighth of them seen only once. This chain uses TRBV5-4 with TRBJ1-1, with D unresolved. Sequencing used CD4+ T cells sorted from PBMCs, obtained 15 days after the yellow fever booster vaccination. The clonotype was recovered from a man between 18 and 29 years old who received the YFV17D yellow fever vaccine. The CDR3 DNA follows: TGTGCCAGCAGCTTGGAACGGACGAACACTGAAGCTTTCTTT. Encoded protein: CASSLERTNTEAFF.